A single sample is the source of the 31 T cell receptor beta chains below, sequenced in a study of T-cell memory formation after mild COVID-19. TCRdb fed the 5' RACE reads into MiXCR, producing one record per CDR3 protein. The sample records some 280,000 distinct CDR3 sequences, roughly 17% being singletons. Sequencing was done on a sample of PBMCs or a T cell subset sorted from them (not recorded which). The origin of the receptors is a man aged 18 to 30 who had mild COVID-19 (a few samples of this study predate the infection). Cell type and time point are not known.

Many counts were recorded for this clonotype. CDR3 in DNA: TGCAGTGCTCATAGCGGGGTTAACACAGATACGCAGTATTTT. This translates into CSAHSGVNTDTQYF. The genes are TRBV20-1 and TRBJ2-3, with 8 nucleotides matching TRBD2. V shed 5 bases, J shed 2 bases, and the junction held 6 bases outside the gene matches. The CDR3 extends over 14 amino acids. CDR1 and CDR2 from the germline V gene are DFQATT and SNEGSKA (reference sequence).

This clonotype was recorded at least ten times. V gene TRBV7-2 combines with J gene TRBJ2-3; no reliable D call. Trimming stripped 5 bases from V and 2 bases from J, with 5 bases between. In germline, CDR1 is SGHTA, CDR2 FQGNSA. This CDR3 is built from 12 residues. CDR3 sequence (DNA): TGTGCCAGCAGCCCCCCCACAGATACGCAGTATTTT. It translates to CASSPPTDTQYF. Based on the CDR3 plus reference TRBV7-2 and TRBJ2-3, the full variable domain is GAGVSQSPSNKVTEKGKDVELRCDPISGHTALYWYRQSLGQGLEFLIYFQGNSAPDKSGLPSDRFSAERTGGSVSTLTIQRTQQEDSAVYLCASSPPTDTQYFGPGTRLTVL.

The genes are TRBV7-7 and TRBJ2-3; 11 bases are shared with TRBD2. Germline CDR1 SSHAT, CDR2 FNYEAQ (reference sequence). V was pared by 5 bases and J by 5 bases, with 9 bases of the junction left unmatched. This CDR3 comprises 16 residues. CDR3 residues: CASSPRAGLAGDTQYF. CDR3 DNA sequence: TGTGCCAGCAGCCCCCGCGCCGGACTAGCGGGAGATACGCAGTATTTT.

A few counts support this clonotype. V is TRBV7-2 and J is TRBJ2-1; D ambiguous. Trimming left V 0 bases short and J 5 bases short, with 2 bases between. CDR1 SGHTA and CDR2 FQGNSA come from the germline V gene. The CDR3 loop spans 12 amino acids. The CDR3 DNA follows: TGTGCCAGCAGCTTAGCCAACAATGAGCAGTTCTTC. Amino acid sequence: CASSLANNEQFF.

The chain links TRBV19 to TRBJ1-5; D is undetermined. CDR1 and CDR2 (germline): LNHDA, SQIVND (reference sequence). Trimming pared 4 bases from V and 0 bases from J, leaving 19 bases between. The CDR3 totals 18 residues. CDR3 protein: CASSTASGRTDSNQPQHF. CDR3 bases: TGTGCCAGTAGTACTGCGTCGGGCAGAACCGATAGCAATCAGCCCCAGCATTTT.

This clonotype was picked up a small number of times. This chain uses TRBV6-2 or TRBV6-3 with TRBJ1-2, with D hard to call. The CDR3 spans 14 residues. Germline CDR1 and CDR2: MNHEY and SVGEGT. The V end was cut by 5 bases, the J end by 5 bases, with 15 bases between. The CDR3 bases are TGTGCCAGCAGTACCGTCACGACGGGGTATGGCTACACCTTC. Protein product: CASSTVTTGYGYTF.

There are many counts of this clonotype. CDR3 in DNA: TGTGCCAGCAGCTATAGCGGGACTAGCGGGGGCTCCTACGAGCAGTACGTC. This gives the protein CASSYSGTSGGSYEQYV. The V gene is TRBV7-2, the J gene TRBJ2-7, with 14 bases aligning to TRBD2. Germline V gene sequence: CDR1 SGHTA, CDR2 FQGNSA. Germline trimming cut 4 bases from V and 0 bases from J; bases unmatched to any gene: 5. The CDR3 totals 17 residues.

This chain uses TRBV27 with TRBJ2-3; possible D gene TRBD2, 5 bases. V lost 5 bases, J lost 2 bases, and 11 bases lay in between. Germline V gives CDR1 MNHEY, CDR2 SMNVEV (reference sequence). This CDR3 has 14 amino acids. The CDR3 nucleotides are TGTGCCAGCAGTCCACGACTACACACAGATACGCAGTATTTT. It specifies CASSPRLHTDTQYF.

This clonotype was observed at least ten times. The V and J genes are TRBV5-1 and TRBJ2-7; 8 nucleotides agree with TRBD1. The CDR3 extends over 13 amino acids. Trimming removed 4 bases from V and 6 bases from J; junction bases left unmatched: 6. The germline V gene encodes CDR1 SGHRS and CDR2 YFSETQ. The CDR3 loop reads CASSGTGGVEQYF. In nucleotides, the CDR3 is TGCGCCAGCAGCGGAACAGGGGGAGTCGAGCAGTACTTC.

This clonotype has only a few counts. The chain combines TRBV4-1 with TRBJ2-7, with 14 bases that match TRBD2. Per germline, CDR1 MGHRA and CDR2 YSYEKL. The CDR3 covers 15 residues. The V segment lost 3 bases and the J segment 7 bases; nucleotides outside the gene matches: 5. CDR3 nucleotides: TGCGCCAGCAGCCAGACTAGCGGGGGGGCCCGAGAGCAGTACGTC. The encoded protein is CASSQTSGGAREQYV.

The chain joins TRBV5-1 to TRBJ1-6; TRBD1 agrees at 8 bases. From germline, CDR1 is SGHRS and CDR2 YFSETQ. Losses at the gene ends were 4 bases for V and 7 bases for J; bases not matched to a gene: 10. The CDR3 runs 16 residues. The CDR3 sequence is CASSLRGPVTNSPLHF. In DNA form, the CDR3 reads TGCGCCAGCAGCCTCAGGGGGCCGGTTACGAATTCACCCCTCCACTTT.

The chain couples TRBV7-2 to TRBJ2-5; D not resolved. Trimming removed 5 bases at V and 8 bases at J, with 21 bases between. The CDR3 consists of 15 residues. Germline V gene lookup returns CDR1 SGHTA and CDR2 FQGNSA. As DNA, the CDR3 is TGTGCCAGCAGCGAACCCCCACTCCTCTTTCAAACCCAGTACTTC. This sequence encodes CASSEPPLLFQTQYF.

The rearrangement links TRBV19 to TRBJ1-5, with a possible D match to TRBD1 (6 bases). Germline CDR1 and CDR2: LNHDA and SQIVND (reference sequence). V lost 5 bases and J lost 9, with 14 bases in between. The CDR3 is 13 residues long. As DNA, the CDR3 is TGTGCCAGTAGTGAGCAGGGGCGGCTGCCCCAGCATTTT. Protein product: CASSEQGRLPQHF.

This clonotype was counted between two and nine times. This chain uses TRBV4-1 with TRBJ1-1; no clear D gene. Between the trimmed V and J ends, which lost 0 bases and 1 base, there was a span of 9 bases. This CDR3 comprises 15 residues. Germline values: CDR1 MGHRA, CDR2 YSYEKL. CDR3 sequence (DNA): TGCGCCAGCAGCCAAGATGAGGCGGGGAACACTGAAGCTTTCTTT. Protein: CASSQDEAGNTEAFF.

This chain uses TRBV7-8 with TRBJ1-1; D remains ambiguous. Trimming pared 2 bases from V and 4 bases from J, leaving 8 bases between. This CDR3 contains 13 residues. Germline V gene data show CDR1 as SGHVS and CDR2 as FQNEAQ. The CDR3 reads CASSLSSRTEAFF. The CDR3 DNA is TGTGCCAGCAGCTTATCCAGCCGCACTGAAGCTTTCTTT. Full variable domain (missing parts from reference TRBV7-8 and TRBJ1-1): GAGVSQSPRYKVAKRGQDVALRCDPISGHVSLFWYQQALGQGPEFLTYFQNEAQLDKSGLPSDRFFAERPEGSVSTLKIQRTQQEDSAVYLCASSLSSRTEAFFGQGTRLTVV.

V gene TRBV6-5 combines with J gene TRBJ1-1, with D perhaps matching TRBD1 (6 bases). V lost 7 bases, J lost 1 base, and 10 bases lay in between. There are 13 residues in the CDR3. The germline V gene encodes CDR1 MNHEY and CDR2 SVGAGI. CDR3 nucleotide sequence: TGTGCCAGCATTGGGGGGCAGAACACTGAAGCTTTCTTT. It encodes CASIGGQNTEAFF.

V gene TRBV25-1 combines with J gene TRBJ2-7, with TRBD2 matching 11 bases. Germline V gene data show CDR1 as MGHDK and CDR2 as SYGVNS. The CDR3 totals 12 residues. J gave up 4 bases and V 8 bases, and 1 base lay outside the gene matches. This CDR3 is CASPSGGYEQYF. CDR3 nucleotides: TGTGCCAGCCCTAGCGGGGGGTACGAGCAGTACTTC.

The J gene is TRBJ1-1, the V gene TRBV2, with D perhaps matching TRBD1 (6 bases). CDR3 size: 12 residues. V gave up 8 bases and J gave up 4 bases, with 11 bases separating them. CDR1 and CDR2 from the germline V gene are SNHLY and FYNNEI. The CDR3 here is CASGSRGTEAFF. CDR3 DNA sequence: TGTGCCAGCGGATCCAGGGGCACTGAAGCTTTCTTT.

The CDR3 region is CASSSGWSGNTIYF. CDR3 nucleotide sequence: TGTGCCAGCAGCTCAGGGTGGTCTGGAAACACCATATATTTT. The chain links TRBV6-5 to TRBJ1-3, with a tentative D call TRBD1 (5 bases). CDR3 length: 14 amino acids. The germline V gene has CDR1 MNHEY and CDR2 SVGAGI. Trimming cost V 6 bases and J 1 base, with 10 bases left between them.

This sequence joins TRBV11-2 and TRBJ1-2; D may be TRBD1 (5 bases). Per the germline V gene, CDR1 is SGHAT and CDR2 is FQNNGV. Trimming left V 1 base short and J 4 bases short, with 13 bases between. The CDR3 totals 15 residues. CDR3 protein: CASSLGPWGGYGYTF. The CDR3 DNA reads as TGTGCCAGCAGCTTAGGGCCCTGGGGCGGCTATGGCTACACCTTC.

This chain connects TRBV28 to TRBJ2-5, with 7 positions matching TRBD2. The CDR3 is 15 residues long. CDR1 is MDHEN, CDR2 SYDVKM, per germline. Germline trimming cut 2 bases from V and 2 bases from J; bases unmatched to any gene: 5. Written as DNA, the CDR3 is TGTGCCAGCAGTTTAGCGGGAGCAAATCAAGAGACCCAGTACTTC. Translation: CASSLAGANQETQYF.

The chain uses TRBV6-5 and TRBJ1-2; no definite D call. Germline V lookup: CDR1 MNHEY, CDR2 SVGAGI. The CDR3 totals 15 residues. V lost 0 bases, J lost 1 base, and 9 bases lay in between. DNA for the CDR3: TGTGCCAGCAGTTACTCGGACGGGCGTAACTATGGCTACACCTTC. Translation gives CASSYSDGRNYGYTF.

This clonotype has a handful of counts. The CDR3: CASSDSMGYTEAFF. CDR3 DNA: TGTGCCAGCTCGGACAGTATGGGATACACTGAAGCTTTCTTT. The rearrangement links TRBV18 to TRBJ1-1; D may be TRBD1 (6 bases). V lost 6 bases and J lost 3, with 14 bases in between. The CDR3 spans 14 residues. Germline CDR1 is KGHSH and CDR2 is LQKENI.

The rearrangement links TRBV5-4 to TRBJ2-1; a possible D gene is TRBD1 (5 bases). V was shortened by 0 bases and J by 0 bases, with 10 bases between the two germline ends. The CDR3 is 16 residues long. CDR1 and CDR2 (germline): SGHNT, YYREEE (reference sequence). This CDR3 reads CASSLDRQSSYNEQFF. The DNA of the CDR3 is TGTGCCAGCAGCTTGGACAGGCAGAGCTCCTACAATGAGCAGTTCTTC.

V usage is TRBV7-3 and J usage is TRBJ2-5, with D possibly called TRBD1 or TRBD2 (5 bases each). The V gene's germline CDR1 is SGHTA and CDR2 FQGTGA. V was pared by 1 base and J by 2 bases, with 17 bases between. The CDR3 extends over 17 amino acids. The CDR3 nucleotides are TGTGCCAGCAGCTTAAGGGGGAGAGGGCGGCGGCAAGAGACCCAGTACTTC. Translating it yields CASSLRGRGRRQETQYF. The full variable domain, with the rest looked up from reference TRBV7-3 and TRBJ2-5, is GAGVSQTPSNKVTEKGKYVELRCDPISGHTALYWYRQSLGQGPEFLIYFQGTGAADDSGLPNDRFFAVRPEGSVSTLKIQRTERGDSAVYLCASSLRGRGRRQETQYFGPGTRLLVL.

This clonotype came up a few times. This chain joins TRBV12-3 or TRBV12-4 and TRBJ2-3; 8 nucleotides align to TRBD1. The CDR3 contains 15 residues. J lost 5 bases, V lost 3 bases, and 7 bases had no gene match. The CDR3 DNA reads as TGTGCCAGCAGTTTCTATCAGGGGGCGGTAGATACGCAGTATTTT. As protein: CASSFYQGAVDTQYF.

CDR3 DNA: TGTGCTAGTGGTTTGGGGGGCTATGAGCAGTTCTTC. Translation gives CASGLGGYEQFF. The genes are TRBV12-5 and TRBJ2-1, with D possibly TRBD1 on 5 matching bases. Looked up from germline, CDR1 is LGHNT and CDR2 is FRNRAP. Trimming removed 1 base from V and 8 bases from J, with 6 bases in between. The length of the CDR3 is 12 residues.

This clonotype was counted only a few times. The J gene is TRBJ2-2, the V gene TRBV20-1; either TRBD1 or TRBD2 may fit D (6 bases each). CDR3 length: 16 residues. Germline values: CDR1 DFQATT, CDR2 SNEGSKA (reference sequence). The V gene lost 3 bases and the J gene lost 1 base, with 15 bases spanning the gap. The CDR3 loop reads CSASSGGQGNTGELFF. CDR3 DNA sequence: TGCAGTGCTAGTTCCGGGGGCCAGGGGAACACCGGGGAGCTGTTTTTT.

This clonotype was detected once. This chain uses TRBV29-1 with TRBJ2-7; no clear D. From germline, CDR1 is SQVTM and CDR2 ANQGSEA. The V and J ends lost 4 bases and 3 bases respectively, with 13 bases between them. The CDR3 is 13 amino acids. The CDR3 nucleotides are TGCAGCGTTGGTCCGAGATCAGGCTACGAGCAGTACTTC. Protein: CSVGPRSGYEQYF.

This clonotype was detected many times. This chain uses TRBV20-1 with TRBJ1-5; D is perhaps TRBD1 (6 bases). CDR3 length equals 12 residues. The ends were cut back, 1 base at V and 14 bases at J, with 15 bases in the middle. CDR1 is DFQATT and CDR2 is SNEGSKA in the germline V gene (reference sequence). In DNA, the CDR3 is TGCAGTGCTAGAGGGCAGGGGCCCCGAAAGCATTTT. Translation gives CSARGQGPRKHF.

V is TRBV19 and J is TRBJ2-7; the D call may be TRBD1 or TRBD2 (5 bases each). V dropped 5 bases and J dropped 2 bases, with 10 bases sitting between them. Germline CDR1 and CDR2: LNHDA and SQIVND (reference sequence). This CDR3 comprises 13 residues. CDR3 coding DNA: TGTGCCAGTAGTGGGGACGGCGCCTACGAGCAGTACTTC. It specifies CASSGDGAYEQYF.